A single sample is the source of the 29 T cell receptor beta chains below, sequenced in a study of identical twins. TCRdb redid the calling of the 5' RACE reads with MiXCR, one entry per CDR3 protein. The sample carries about 240,000 distinct CDR3 sequences, roughly 13% recorded once. The same sample was also studied in work on yellow fever vaccine responses in identical twins.

Sequenced input: memory (CD45RO+) T cells sorted from blood. Receptor source: a woman in her late teens or twenties in good health.

V is TRBV7-8 and J is TRBJ2-5, with 8 bases lining up with TRBD2. The trim removed 2 bases at V and 5 bases at J, leaving 10 bases unmatched. CDR3 length: 16 amino acids. The germline V gene encodes CDR1 SGHVS and CDR2 FQNEAQ. CDR3 in amino acids: CASSLSPAGVRETQYF. As DNA, the CDR3 is TGTGCCAGCAGCTTATCGCCAGCGGGAGTAAGGGAGACCCAGTACTTC.

This chain links TRBV6-1 with TRBJ1-1, with D possibly matching TRBD1 (5 bases). Deletions cut 8 bases from V and 4 bases from J, with 17 bases between. Germline V lookup: CDR1 MNHNS, CDR2 SASEGT. The CDR3 runs 14 residues. The CDR3 DNA follows: TGTGCCAGCTCTGATCGGGGGGAGAGCACTGAAGCTTTCTTT. This gives the protein CASSDRGESTEAFF.

The chain has TRBV6-9 and TRBJ2-7; 12 nucleotides align to TRBD1. Trimming removed 5 bases from V and 5 bases from J; junction bases left unmatched: 7. The CDR3 consists of 15 residues. Per the germline V gene, CDR1 is MNHGY and CDR2 is SVAAGI. CDR3: CASSTDRDRGHEQYF. CDR3 nucleotide sequence: TGTGCCAGCAGTACAGATCGGGACAGGGGGCACGAGCAGTACTTC.

The rearrangement links TRBV7-9 to TRBJ2-3, with no clear D. The CDR3 length is 16 residues. The V gene lost 4 bases and the J gene lost 2 bases, with 16 bases spanning the gap. CDR1 and CDR2 from the germline V gene are SEHNR and FQNEAQ (reference sequence). The CDR3 here is CASSSMTGPITDTQYF. The DNA of the CDR3 is TGTGCCAGCAGCTCTATGACGGGTCCCATCACAGATACGCAGTATTTT. The full variable domain, rest sourced from reference TRBV7-9 and TRBJ2-3, is DTGVSQNPRHKITKRGQNVTFRCDPISEHNRLYWYRQTLGQGPEFLTYFQNEAQLEKSRLLSDRFSAERPKGSFSTLEIQRTEQGDSAMYLCASSSMTGPITDTQYFGPGTRLTVL.

The gene calls are TRBV6-1 and TRBJ2-7; tentatively, D is TRBD2 (6 bases). The length of the CDR3 is 14 residues. V lost 4 bases to trimming and J lost 6 bases, with 16 bases between them. Germline CDR1 and CDR2: MNHNS and SASEGT. In DNA form, the CDR3 reads TGTGCCAGCAGTGGTACAGGCCTGGGGGGCGAGCAGTACTTC. Protein sequence: CASSGTGLGGEQYF.

V is TRBV15 and J is TRBJ2-5; D is possibly TRBD1 (6 bases). The V gene's germline CDR1 is LNHNV and CDR2 YYDKDF (reference sequence). The V end was cut by 3 bases, the J end by 5 bases, with 16 bases between. The CDR3 extends over 15 amino acids. CDR3: CATSRAQGLGETQYF. For the CDR3, the DNA is TGTGCCACCAGCAGGGCGCAGGGGTTAGGGGAGACCCAGTACTTC.

Many counts were recorded for this clonotype. CDR3: CSAVAVRDNSADTQYF. CDR3 bases: TGCAGTGCTGTGGCGGTGCGGGACAATTCGGCAGATACGCAGTATTTT. The chain carries TRBV20-1 and TRBJ2-3; perhaps D is TRBD1 or TRBD2 (6 bases each). Germline CDR1 reads DFQATT; CDR2 reads SNEGSKA (reference sequence). This CDR3 comprises 16 residues. V was pared by 5 bases and J by 4 bases, with 22 bases between.

CDR3 nucleotides: TGCGCCAGCAGTCGGGAACCCGGGGGAGAGACCCAGTACTTC. Residues: CASSREPGGETQYF. This chain joins TRBV5-1 and TRBJ2-5; the D gene is possibly TRBD2 (6 bases). V was cut by 5 bases and J by 4 bases, with 15 bases left in between. CDR1 is SGHRS and CDR2 is YFSETQ in the germline V gene. The CDR3 covers 14 residues.

This clonotype was counted between two and nine times. J is TRBJ2-1 and V is TRBV7-2; TRBD2 matches at 9 bases. The CDR3 has 16 amino acids. Germline V lookup: CDR1 SGHTA, CDR2 FQGNSA. With V trimmed by 0 bases and J by 8 bases, 8 bases remained unmatched. Here the CDR3 DNA reads TGTGCCAGCAGCTTAGCCCCTTTGCGGGGGGGTCATGAGCAGTTCTTC. Translation gives CASSLAPLRGGHEQFF. The full variable domain, with the rest looked up from reference TRBV7-2 and TRBJ2-1, is GAGVSQSPSNKVTEKGKDVELRCDPISGHTALYWYRQSLGQGLEFLIYFQGNSAPDKSGLPSDRFSAERTGGSVSTLTIQRTQQEDSAVYLCASSLAPLRGGHEQFFGPGTRLTVL.

The rearrangement joins TRBV5-5 to TRBJ2-3; 10 bases are a match to TRBD2. Germline-derived CDR1 and CDR2 are SGHKS and YYEKEE (reference sequence). J lost 6 bases, V lost 0 bases, and 10 bases had no gene match. The CDR3 length is 17 residues. CDR3 sequence reads: CASSLAPLAGPTDTQYF. In nucleotides, the CDR3 is TGTGCCAGCAGCTTGGCCCCACTAGCGGGACCAACGGATACGCAGTATTTT.

This clonotype was counted between two and nine times. The rearrangement joins TRBV12-5 to TRBJ2-2; 10 nucleotides match TRBD1. CDR3 length: 18 amino acids. J gave up 3 bases and V 5 bases, and 12 bases lay outside the gene matches. Germline V lookup: CDR1 LGHNT, CDR2 FRNRAP. The CDR3 nucleotides are TGTGCTAGTGGTCGGACCTCCAAAGACAGGGGGCACACCGGGGAGCTGTTTTTT. Residues: CASGRTSKDRGHTGELFF. Combining the CDR3 with reference TRBV12-5 and TRBJ2-2 gives the whole variable domain DARVTQTPRHKVTEMGQEVTMRCQPILGHNTVFWYRQTMMQGLELLAYFRNRAPLDDSGMPKDRFSAEMPDATLATLKIQPSEPRDSAVYFCASGRTSKDRGHTGELFFGEGSRLTVL.

This clonotype occurred many times. The chain links TRBV3-1 to TRBJ2-3, with D perhaps matching TRBD2 (6 bases). The CDR3 contains 14 residues. With 4 bases removed from V and 0 bases from J, the gap between germline ends came to 8 bases. Germline-derived CDR1 and CDR2 are LGHDT and YNNKEL (reference sequence). The CDR3 nucleotides are TGTGCCAGCAGCCGCGGGGCGAGCACAGATACGCAGTATTTT. This sequence encodes CASSRGASTDTQYF.

The chain couples TRBV9 to TRBJ2-1; D is unresolved. The CDR3 consists of 14 residues. CDR1 and CDR2 from the germline V gene are SGDLS and YYNGEE. The ends were cut back, 3 bases at V and 1 base at J, with 8 bases in the middle. The CDR3 region is CASSEVPSYNEQFF. Written as DNA, the CDR3 is TGTGCCAGCAGCGAGGTCCCATCCTACAATGAGCAGTTCTTC.

This clonotype was seen many times. V usage is TRBV5-1 and J usage is TRBJ2-7; a weak D match, TRBD1 (5 bases). Trimming took off 4 bases at V and 3 bases at J, with 8 bases between the two ends. Germline V gives CDR1 SGHRS, CDR2 YFSETQ. The CDR3 consists of 12 residues. CDR3 sequence: CASSIDSYEQYF. The CDR3 region has the DNA TGCGCCAGCAGCATAGACAGCTACGAGCAGTACTTC.

CDR3 coding DNA: TGTGCCAGCAGTTTCGGACTAGCGGGAGTCGGGACAGATACGCAGTATTTT. Protein product: CASSFGLAGVGTDTQYF. This chain uses TRBV27 with TRBJ2-3, with 13 bases matching TRBD2. Germline CDR1 is MNHEY and CDR2 is SMNVEV (reference sequence). This CDR3 has 17 residues. V trimming: 3 bases; J trimming: 3 bases; junction bases outside the gene matches: 6.

CDR3 amino acids: CASSVGPRAADTQYF. CDR3 sequence (DNA): TGTGCCAGCAGCGTAGGTCCTAGAGCCGCAGATACGCAGTATTTT. The rearrangement uses TRBV9 and TRBJ2-3; D is unclear. This CDR3 region has 15 residues. Germline V gene data show CDR1 as SGDLS and CDR2 as YYNGEE. V was cut by 0 bases and J by 4 bases, with 12 bases left in between.

CDR3 region: CASSNGQGVSQQYF. In DNA form, the CDR3 reads TGTGCCAGCAGTAACGGACAGGGGGTTTCACAGCAGTACTTC. The chain has TRBV6-2 or TRBV6-3 and TRBJ2-7, with 10 bases fitting TRBD1. V lost 5 bases and J lost 8; bases outside the gene matches: 9. Germline CDR1 and CDR2: MNHEY and SVGEGT. This CDR3 region has 14 residues.

This clonotype was seen a few times. The V and J genes are TRBV29-1 and TRBJ1-1; TRBD1 might be the D (5 bases). CDR1 is SQVTM, CDR2 ANQGSEA, per germline. V shed 1 base and J shed 6 bases, with 12 bases lying between them. CDR3 length: 13 amino acids. The CDR3, as DNA: TGCAGCGTTGAAGGGCAGGGAGGGTCTGAAGCTTTCTTT. This translates into CSVEGQGGSEAFF.

V and J are TRBV2 and TRBJ2-7, with TRBD2 matching over 7 bases. This CDR3 is 14 amino acids long. V gave up 6 bases and J gave up 7 bases; unmatched junction bases: 12. CDR1 and CDR2 (germline): SNHLY, FYNNEI. The CDR3 protein is CASRLLGGRDEQYF. CDR3 nucleotide sequence: TGTGCCAGCAGGCTACTTGGCGGGAGAGATGAGCAGTACTTC.

In its sample, this clonotype was seen many times. This chain joins TRBV10-3 and TRBJ2-1, with 11 positions matching TRBD2. V shed 4 bases, J shed 0 bases, and the junction held 8 bases outside the gene matches. CDR3 length: 18 residues. Per germline, CDR1 ENHRY and CDR2 SYGVKD. The CDR3 reads CAISGLAGGRDSYNEQFF. DNA of the CDR3: TGTGCCATCAGTGGTCTAGCGGGGGGACGAGACTCCTACAATGAGCAGTTCTTC.

The sample holds many counts of this clonotype. The genes are TRBV10-3 and TRBJ2-5, with D unclear. Germline lookup yields CDR1 ENHRY and CDR2 SYGVKD. V shed 0 bases and J shed 3 bases, with 2 bases lying between them. This CDR3 is 12 amino acids long. The CDR3 loop is CAISESEETQYF. CDR3 DNA: TGTGCCATCAGTGAGTCTGAAGAGACCCAGTACTTC.

This clonotype has more than one count but fewer than ten. The chain recombines TRBV2 with TRBJ2-1; 7 bases align to TRBD2. V lost 4 bases, J lost 3 bases, and 9 bases stayed unmatched. The CDR3 is 16 residues long. CDR1 SNHLY and CDR2 FYNNEI come from the germline V gene. The CDR3 DNA reads TGTGCCAGCAGTGGGGGGGGAGGGCCCAACTACAATGAGCAGTTCTTC. Translated: CASSGGGGPNYNEQFF.

The chain has TRBV5-1 and TRBJ2-1; D may be TRBD1 or TRBD2 (5 bases each). The V gene lost 4 bases and the J gene lost 0 bases, with 14 bases spanning the gap. The CDR3 spans 16 residues. Germline values: CDR1 SGHRS, CDR2 YFSETQ. The chain's CDR3 is CASSGTGTLSYNEQFF. The CDR3 nucleotides read TGCGCCAGCAGCGGAACCGGGACCCTCTCCTACAATGAGCAGTTCTTC. Drawing the rest from reference TRBV5-1 and TRBJ2-1, the complete variable domain is KAGVTQTPRYLIKTRGQQVTLSCSPISGHRSVSWYQQTPGQGLQFLFEYFSETQRNKGNFPGRFSGRQFSNSRSEMNVSTLELGDSALYLCASSGTGTLSYNEQFFGPGTRLTVL.

The rearrangement links TRBV5-1 to TRBJ2-5; D remains ambiguous. Trimming pared 0 bases from V and 1 base from J, leaving 10 bases between. The germline V gene has CDR1 SGHRS and CDR2 YFSETQ. The CDR3 loop spans 15 amino acids. In DNA form, the CDR3 reads TGCGCCAGCAGCTTGGGCCTAAAGGCCCAAGAGACCCAGTACTTC. This sequence encodes CASSLGLKAQETQYF.

This clonotype showed up many times. The chain couples TRBV3-1 to TRBJ2-2, with 11 bases aligning to TRBD1. After removal of 1 base from V and 6 bases from J, the junction contained 4 bases not matched to a gene. The CDR3 spans 16 residues. In germline, CDR1 is LGHDT, CDR2 YNNKEL (reference sequence). The CDR3 region has the DNA TGTGCCAGCAGCCAAGCTGGACAGGGGGCGGCCGGGGAGCTGTTTTTT. Translated, it gives CASSQAGQGAAGELFF.

This clonotype was seen only a few times. This rearrangement joins TRBV27 to TRBJ2-7; TRBD2 might be the D (5 bases). CDR1 is MNHEY and CDR2 is SMNVEV in the germline V gene (reference sequence). Trimming removed 0 bases from V and 1 base from J, with 13 bases in between. The CDR3 length is 16 residues. The CDR3 coding sequence is TGTGCCAGCAGTTTATCGCCCCCGCCGGGATCCTACGAGCAGTACTTC. This sequence encodes CASSLSPPPGSYEQYF.

This clonotype was detected ten times or more. The V call is TRBV3-1, the J call TRBJ2-5; D uncertain. V was shortened by 1 base and J by 5 bases, with 11 bases between the two germline ends. Germline lookup yields CDR1 LGHDT and CDR2 YNNKEL (reference sequence). The CDR3 runs 14 residues. The CDR3 loop reads CASSQGQVAETQYF. The CDR3 DNA is TGTGCCAGCAGCCAAGGACAAGTCGCGGAGACCCAGTACTTC.

This chain links TRBV5-1 with TRBJ2-1, with 14 bases aligning to TRBD2. Germline assignment: CDR1 SGHRS and CDR2 YFSETQ. The CDR3 totals 18 residues. V lost 0 bases and J lost 6; bases outside the gene matches: 8. DNA of the CDR3: TGCGCCAGCAGCTTGGGACTAGCGGGGGGGCAAGGGGTCAATGAGCAGTTCTTC. It translates to CASSLGLAGGQGVNEQFF.

V and J are TRBV4-3 and TRBJ2-1; a weak D match, TRBD2 (5 bases). Germline V gene sequence: CDR1 LGHNA, CDR2 YSLEER. This CDR3 is built from 16 residues. Trimming removed 2 bases at V and 2 bases at J, with 13 bases between. CDR3 bases: TGCGCCAGCAGCCAACGTAGGACTCCCACCTACAATGAGCAGTTCTTC. It codes for CASSQRRTPTYNEQFF.